This T cell receptor beta chain stems from a study of cytomegalovirus exposure and HLA in healthy donors. Looking at the study overall: Earlier, 150 million to 200 million T cells were analyzed, and some 120 million unique TCR beta sequences were found among them.

The PCR contained 60 Vbeta and 13 Jbeta primers. The table came from immunoSEQ multiplex PCR; TCRdb's copy has only in-frame clones and leaves some out. The repertoire has about 73,000 clones, 65% to 85% of them found once; the top ten carry around 11%. The CDR3 is 14 amino acids. V was pared by 1 base and J by 6 bases, with 13 bases between. The germline V gene has CDR1 GTSNPN and CDR2 SVGIG (reference sequence). This clonotype was sampled from a man between 65 and 80 years old in good health and CMV-seronegative. The chain employs TRBV30 and TRBJ1-5; D is unresolved. The sample comprised PBMCs. CDR3 nucleotide sequence: TGTGCCTGGAGTGCTGGACTCACAAGTCAGCCCCAGCATTTT. Encoded protein: CAWSAGLTSQPQHF.